The 5 T cell receptor beta chains below come from one sample, sequenced in a study of early T cells in non-severe SARS-CoV-2 infection. TCRdb analysed the 5' RACE reads with MiXCR anew, one entry per CDR3 protein. The sample has approximately 43,000 distinct CDR3 sequences; 7% to 7.5% are singletons. Sequenced input: whole blood. The receptor source for this set is an adult who was a healthcare worker with PCR-confirmed SARS-CoV-2 infection or an uninfected control (not recorded which).

At least ten counts were recorded for this clonotype. The chain is built from TRBV20-1 and TRBJ1-6, with 7 bases identical to TRBD1. The germline V gene has CDR1 DFQATT and CDR2 SNEGSKA (reference sequence). The CDR3 contains 19 residues. V lost 4 bases and J lost 9; bases outside the gene matches: 24. The CDR3 DNA reads TGCAGTGCTATCCAACAGGGGCTCGCAACCCCTCTATTAATTTCACCCCTCCACTTT. Amino acid sequence: CSAIQQGLATPLLISPLHF.

This clonotype was counted many times. The chain is built from TRBV5-1 and TRBJ2-6, with D possibly matching TRBD1 (6 bases). Germline V gene data show CDR1 as SGHRS and CDR2 as YFSETQ. V lost 2 bases to trimming and J lost 0 bases, with 12 bases between them. This CDR3 is built from 17 residues. CDR3: CASSFGTPSSGANVLTF. CDR3 sequence (DNA): TGCGCCAGCAGCTTCGGGACACCGAGCTCTGGGGCCAACGTCCTGACTTTC.

This clonotype has only a few counts. The chain has TRBV12-3 or TRBV12-4 and TRBJ1-6; 7 bases align to TRBD1. Trimming at V came to 3 bases and at J to 10 bases, leaving 3 bases not matched to a gene. The CDR3 has 13 amino acids. The CDR3 here is CASSFRGDSPLHF. DNA of the CDR3: TGTGCCAGCAGTTTCAGGGGGGACTCACCCCTCCACTTT.

The rearrangement uses TRBV5-1 and TRBJ2-3; a weak D match, TRBD1 (7 bases). The CDR3 runs 16 residues. Trimming cost V 0 bases and J 3 bases, with 14 bases left between them. In germline, CDR1 is SGHRS, CDR2 YFSETQ. CDR3 sequence (DNA): TGCGCCAGCAGCTTGGATGGCGGGGACAGTACAGATACGCAGTATTTT. This encodes CASSLDGGDSTDTQYF.

Many counts were recorded for this clonotype. The V call is TRBV7-9, the J call TRBJ2-2, with TRBD1 matching 9 bases. Losses at the gene ends were 2 bases for V and 6 bases for J; bases not matched to a gene: 4. Germline assignment: CDR1 SEHNR and CDR2 FQNEAQ (reference sequence). The CDR3 sequence is 15 residues long. CDR3 sequence: CASSLTGGSPGELFF. In DNA, the CDR3 is TGTGCCAGCAGCTTAACAGGGGGCAGCCCCGGGGAGCTGTTTTTT. The whole variable domain, filled in from reference TRBV7-9 and TRBJ2-2, reads DTGVSQNPRHKITKRGQNVTFRCDPISEHNRLYWYRQTLGQGPEFLTYFQNEAQLEKSRLLSDRFSAERPKGSFSTLEIQRTEQGDSAMYLCASSLTGGSPGELFFGEGSRLTVL.